These 15 T cell receptor beta chains came from one sample sequenced in a study of identical twins (dated by TCRdb to the mid-2010s). The library was built by means of 5' RACE. Reads for this sample came from an Illumina HiSeq 2000. TCRdb took the public reads, trimmed them with fastp at Q25, ran MiXCR for clone calling and kept in-frame beta chains. Entries are consolidated by CDR3 protein sequence, retaining the most common genes and DNA. Across this sample there are approximately 630,000 distinct CDR3 sequences, with 7.1% seen only once. The ten largest clones add up to roughly 1.6% of the sample. A further study also used this sample, focusing on yellow fever vaccine responses in identical twins.

The sample was PBMCs. The source is a woman under 30 in good health.

This sequence joins TRBV25-1 and TRBJ2-6; 9 bases align to TRBD1. V lost 3 bases to trimming and J lost 6 bases; unmatched junction nucleotides: 15. Germline CDR1 reads MGHDK; CDR2 reads SYGVNS. The CDR3 is 19 residues long. In DNA form, the CDR3 reads TGTGCCAGCAGTGATCCCTCGGGACAGGGCGTAGGCGAGGCCAACGTCCTGACTTTC. Translating it yields CASSDPSGQGVGEANVLTF.

The chain combines TRBV10-3 with TRBJ2-1, with 8 bases identical to TRBD2. The CDR3 covers 13 residues. The germline V gene has CDR1 ENHRY and CDR2 SYGVKD. J was trimmed by 5 bases and V by 8 bases; bases with no gene match: 5. CDR3 nucleotide sequence: TGTGCCATCGCGGGAGGACCAAACAATGAGCAGTTCTTC. Translated: CAIAGGPNNEQFF.

This clonotype occurred a few times. V and J are TRBV12-3 or TRBV12-4 and TRBJ2-3; weak D call: TRBD1 (5 bases). V lost 6 bases, J lost 2 bases, and 12 bases lay in between. The CDR3 is 14 amino acids. CDR3 bases: TGTGCCAGCAGGTCCAGGGTGTACACAGATACGCAGTATTTT. Translation: CASRSRVYTDTQYF.

This clonotype was seen only a few times. The J gene is TRBJ2-7, the V gene TRBV7-8; 10 bases match TRBD2. Per germline, CDR1 SGHVS and CDR2 FQNEAQ. The CDR3 sequence is 16 residues long. Losses at the gene ends were 0 bases for V and 6 bases for J; bases not matched to a gene: 8. The CDR3 loop reads CASSLAVASGSLEQYF. CDR3 DNA: TGTGCCAGCAGCTTAGCGGTGGCTAGCGGGAGTCTCGAGCAGTACTTC.

This clonotype was observed a handful of times. The chain recombines TRBV5-1 with TRBJ2-6; D uncertain. Trimming shortened V by 0 bases and J by 0 bases, and 10 bases separated the two germline ends. The germline V gene encodes CDR1 SGHRS and CDR2 YFSETQ. There are 17 residues in the CDR3. Written as DNA, the CDR3 is TGCGCCAGCAGCTTGGCCACTGCGAGCTCTGGGGCCAACGTCCTGACTTTC. Amino acids: CASSLATASSGANVLTF.

This clonotype has at least ten counts. The chain uses TRBV6-4 and TRBJ2-2; no firm D call. V was pared by 2 bases and J by 1 base, with 5 bases between. Germline CDR1 reads MRHNA; CDR2 reads SNTAGT. The CDR3 is 14 residues long. This CDR3 reads CASSDGQNTGELFF. CDR3 DNA: TGTGCCAGCAGTGACGGGCAGAACACCGGGGAGCTGTTTTTT.

The CDR3 loop is CASRAPGLAGPRYTGELFF. The CDR3 DNA reads TGTGCCAGTAGGGCGCCCGGACTAGCGGGTCCTCGGTACACCGGGGAGCTGTTTTTT. V is TRBV19 and J is TRBJ2-2; 11 bases are shared with TRBD2. Germline V gene lookup returns CDR1 LNHDA and CDR2 SQIVND (reference sequence). The CDR3 is 19 amino acids. J lost 3 bases, V lost 6 bases, and 15 bases had no gene match.

The chain is built from TRBV7-3 and TRBJ2-3; D may be TRBD1 or TRBD2 (7 bases each). Germline lookup yields CDR1 SGHTA and CDR2 FQGTGA. V was cut by 5 bases and J by 3 bases, with 18 bases left in between. The CDR3 contains 16 residues. The CDR3 DNA follows: TGTGCCAGCAGCCCCAGGGGAGGGGGCGGAACAGATACGCAGTATTTT. Its protein product is CASSPRGGGGTDTQYF.

This clonotype was seen a handful of times. The chain joins TRBV7-9 to TRBJ2-5; D may correspond to TRBD1 or TRBD2 (5 bases each). Deletions cut 5 bases from V and 2 bases from J, with 12 bases between. The CDR3 length is 14 residues. Germline V gene sequence: CDR1 SEHNR, CDR2 FQNEAQ (reference sequence). CDR3 coding DNA: TGTGCCAGCAGCCACCGGGACGGGCAAGAGACCCAGTACTTC. Amino acid sequence: CASSHRDGQETQYF.

The rearrangement links TRBV6-5 to TRBJ1-5; a weak D match, TRBD1 (5 bases). This CDR3 has 14 amino acids. Per germline, CDR1 MNHEY and CDR2 SVGAGI. V lost 0 bases and J lost 7, with 10 bases in between. The CDR3 region is CASSYSGDSQPQHF. CDR3 sequence (DNA): TGTGCCAGCAGTTACTCAGGGGATAGCCAGCCCCAGCATTTT.

This clonotype showed up just a few times. CDR3 sequence: CASSWAGISSPLHF. The DNA of the CDR3 is TGTGCCAGCAGCTGGGCAGGGATATCTTCACCCCTCCACTTT. V usage is TRBV7-9 and J usage is TRBJ1-6; D may be TRBD1 (5 bases). The ends were cut back, 4 bases at V and 9 bases at J, with 13 bases in the middle. CDR3 length equals 14 residues. Germline V gives CDR1 SEHNR, CDR2 FQNEAQ (reference sequence).

This clonotype has more than one count but fewer than ten. The genes are TRBV3-1 and TRBJ2-3; no definite D call. From germline, CDR1 is LGHDT and CDR2 YNNKEL (reference sequence). Deletions cut 0 bases from V and 7 bases from J, with 5 bases between. The CDR3 has 12 residues. The CDR3 sequence: CASSQEGYTQYF. CDR3 in DNA: TGTGCCAGCAGCCAAGAGGGGTATACGCAGTATTTT.

V and J are TRBV2 and TRBJ2-7, with D perhaps TRBD2 (5 bases). Trimming left V 6 bases short and J 3 bases short, with 15 bases between. The length of the CDR3 is 14 residues. Germline assignment: CDR1 SNHLY and CDR2 FYNNEI. The CDR3: CASSRTLAGYEQYF. The CDR3, as DNA: TGTGCCAGCAGCCGGACGCTAGCAGGCTACGAGCAGTACTTC. The complete variable domain, with remaining parts taken from reference TRBV2 and TRBJ2-7, reads EPEVTQTPSHQVTQMGQEVILRCVPISNHLYFYWYRQILGQKVEFLVSFYNNEISEKSEIFDDQFSVERPDGSNFTLKIRSTKLEDSAMYFCASSRTLAGYEQYFGPGTRLTVT.

This clonotype was picked up a small number of times. The CDR3 coding sequence is TGCAGTGCTACCCTCGCGGGGGGGTACGTGTACCAAGAGACCCAGTACTTC. Amino acid sequence: CSATLAGGYVYQETQYF. J is TRBJ2-5 and V is TRBV20-1; 9 nucleotides line up with TRBD2. This CDR3 is built from 17 residues. The J segment lost 0 bases and the V segment lost 4 bases, leaving 12 bases of the junction unmatched. CDR1 is DFQATT and CDR2 is SNEGSKA in the germline V gene (reference sequence).

In this sample, this clonotype turned up many times. This chain joins TRBV11-2 and TRBJ2-1; D might be TRBD1 or TRBD2, each matching 6 bases. Germline V CDR1 and CDR2: SGHAT, FQNNGV. With 5 bases removed from V and 2 bases from J, the gap between germline ends came to 13 bases. The CDR3 totals 15 residues. The CDR3 region is CASSGGPGAYNEQFF. CDR3 bases: TGTGCCAGCAGCGGGGGGCCCGGGGCCTACAATGAGCAGTTCTTC.